This TCR beta chain is drawn from a study of control samples from healthy donors and cancer patients. Only in-frame clones appear in the TCRdb table, and some are missing; sequencing was by immunoSEQ multiplex PCR. This table holds 15,000 or so clones, around 77% found once. V shed 3 bases and J shed 0 bases, with 6 bases lying between them. This CDR3 comprises 14 residues. Germline loops: CDR1 SGHTA, CDR2 FQGNSA. This clone was recorded a few times. This clonotype was sampled from a female donor with lung cancer. The chain is built from TRBV7-2 and TRBJ1-5, with D unresolved. The sequenced material came from formalin-fixed, paraffin-embedded tissue. Here the CDR3 reads CASSFQYSNQPQHF. The CDR3 bases are TGTGCCAGCAGCTTCCAGTATAGCAATCAGCCCCAGCATTTT.